This record covers a single T cell receptor beta chain. This clonotype has just a few counts. The antigen it recognizes is unknown. No base-level quality is on record; no much larger clone is a single base apart. The sample belongs to a study of response to subunit inactivated influenza vaccine (dated by TCRdb to the late 2010s). For the wider study: To follow how T cells responded to a trivalent subunit inactivated influenza vaccine, the researchers relied on deep quantitative profiling of the T cell receptor repertoire. What the study reported, not specific to this receptor: It was suggested by the authors that each seasonal influenza vaccination may recruit only a limited number of new T cells.

Library preparation used RT-PCR. Data came from an Illumina HiSeq 2500. TCRdb took the public reads, trimmed them with fastp at Q25, ran MiXCR for clone calling and kept in-frame beta chains. Identical CDR3 proteins give one entry, which carries the most common genes and DNA. Here the sample has about 500,000 distinct CDR3 sequences; about 15% occur a single time. The biggest ten clones account for 2.5% to 3.5% of the sample. The sequence derives from a man aged 45-69 years who received an inactivated influenza vaccine. Donor details come from another sample of the same person, matched by shared clones. Material: CD4+ T cells sorted from PBMCs, obtained less than 30 months after vaccination.

This receptor has the CDR3 CASSILQGYEQYF. The nucleotide sequence is given as TGTGCCAGCAGCATATTACAGGGCTACGAGCAGTACTTC. Recombination connected TRBV11-2 to TRBJ2-7, and TRBD1 may be the D gene, going by 6 matching bases. Looking up the germline V gene yields CDR1 SGHAT and CDR2 FQNNGV. There are 13 amino acids in the CDR3, from cysteine to phenylalanine inclusive. The sequence is cut down to CDR3 DNA, 39 bases in frame from base 1. Cut back by 5 bases and 3 bases, the V and J ends lie 11 bases apart. The full variable domain, with segments outside the CDR3 supplied by the reference TRBV11-2 and TRBJ2-7 proteins, appears as EAGVAQSPRYKIIEKRQSVAFWCNPISGHATLYWYQQILGQGPKLLIQFQNNGVVDDSQLPKDRFSAERLKGVDSTLKIQPAKLEDSAVYLCASSILQGYEQYFGPGTRLTVT.